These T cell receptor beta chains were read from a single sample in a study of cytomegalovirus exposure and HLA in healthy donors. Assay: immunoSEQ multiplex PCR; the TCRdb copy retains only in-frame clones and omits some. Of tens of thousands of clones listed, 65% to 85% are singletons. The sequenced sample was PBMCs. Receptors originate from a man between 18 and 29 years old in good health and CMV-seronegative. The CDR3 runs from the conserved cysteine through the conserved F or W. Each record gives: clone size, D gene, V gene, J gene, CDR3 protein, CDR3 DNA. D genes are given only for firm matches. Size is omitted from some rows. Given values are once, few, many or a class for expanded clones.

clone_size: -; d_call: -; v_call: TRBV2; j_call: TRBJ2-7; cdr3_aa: CASSEAPSSVTSSYEQYF; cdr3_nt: TGTGCCAGCAGTGAAGCTCCCTCTAGCGTTACTAGCTCCTACGAGCAGTACTTC
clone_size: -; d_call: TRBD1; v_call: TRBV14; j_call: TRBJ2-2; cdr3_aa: CASSHSVGQGNTGELFF; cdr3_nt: TGTGCCAGCAGCCATTCAGTAGGACAGGGAAACACCGGGGAGCTGTTTTTT
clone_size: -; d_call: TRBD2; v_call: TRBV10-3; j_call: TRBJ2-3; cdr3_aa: CAISDGGRAAGPDTQYF; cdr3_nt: TGTGCCATCAGTGACGGCGGGAGGGCCGCTGGCCCAGATACGCAGTATTTT
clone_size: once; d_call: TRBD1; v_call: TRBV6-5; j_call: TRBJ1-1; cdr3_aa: CASSPEDRGFTEAFF; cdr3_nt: TGTGCCAGCAGTCCTGAGGACAGGGGTTTTACTGAAGCTTTCTTT
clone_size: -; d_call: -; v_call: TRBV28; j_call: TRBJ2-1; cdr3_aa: CASSLTGLGGYNEQFF; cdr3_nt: TGTGCCAGCAGTTTAACAGGACTGGGAGGCTACAATGAGCAGTTCTTC
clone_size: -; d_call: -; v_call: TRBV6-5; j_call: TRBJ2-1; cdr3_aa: CASSYSSSPGNEQFF; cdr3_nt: TGTGCCAGCAGTTACTCATCGTCCCCAGGGAATGAGCAGTTCTTC
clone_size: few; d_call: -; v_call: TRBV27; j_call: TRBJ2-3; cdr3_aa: CASSPTQDGTDTQYF; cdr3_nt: TGTGCCAGCAGTCCAACTCAGGATGGCACAGATACGCAGTATTTT
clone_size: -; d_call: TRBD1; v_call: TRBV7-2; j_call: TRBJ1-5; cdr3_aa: CASSTRQGGQPQHF; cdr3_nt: TGTGCCAGCAGCACTCGACAGGGGGGGCAGCCCCAGCATTTT
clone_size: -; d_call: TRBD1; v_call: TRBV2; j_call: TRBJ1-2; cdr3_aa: CASSEVRGAGGRYGYTF; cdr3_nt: TGTGCCAGCAGTGAAGTCCGCGGGGCAGGGGGCCGGTATGGCTACACCTTC
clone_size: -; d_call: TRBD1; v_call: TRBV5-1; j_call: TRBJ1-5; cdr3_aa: CASSPGTGTLVTQHF; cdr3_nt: TGCGCCAGCAGCCCCGGGACAGGGACCTTAGTGACCCAGCATTTT
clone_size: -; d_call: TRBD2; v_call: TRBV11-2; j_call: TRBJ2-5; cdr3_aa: CASMTRGVSGTQYF; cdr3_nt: TGTGCCAGCATGACCCGGGGGGTCTCTGGGACCCAGTACTTC
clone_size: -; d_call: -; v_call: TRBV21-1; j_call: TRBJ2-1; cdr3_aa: CASSWAGGNEQFF; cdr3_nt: -
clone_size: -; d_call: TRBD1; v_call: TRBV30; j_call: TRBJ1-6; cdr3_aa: CAGRDRPNSPLHF; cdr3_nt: TGTGCCGGCCGGGACAGGCCTAATTCACCCCTCCACTTT
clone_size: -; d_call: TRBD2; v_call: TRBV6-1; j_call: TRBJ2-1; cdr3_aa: CASSARQGRLAGSYNEQFF; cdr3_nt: TGTGCCAGCAGTGCCCGACAGGGACGACTAGCGGGATCCTACAATGAGCAGTTCTTC
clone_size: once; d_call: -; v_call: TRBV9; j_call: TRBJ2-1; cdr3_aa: CASSVGQGEQFF; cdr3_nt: TGTGCCAGCAGCGTAGGACAAGGTGAGCAGTTCTTC
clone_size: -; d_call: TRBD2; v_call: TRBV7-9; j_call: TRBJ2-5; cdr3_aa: CASSSWGGETQYF; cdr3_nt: TGTGCCAGCAGCTCTTGGGGGGGAGAGACCCAGTACTTC
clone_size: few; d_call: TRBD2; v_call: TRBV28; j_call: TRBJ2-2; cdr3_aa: CASSLTSGSWRTGELFF; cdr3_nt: TGTGCCAGCAGTTTGACTAGCGGGAGTTGGAGAACCGGGGAGCTGTTTTTT
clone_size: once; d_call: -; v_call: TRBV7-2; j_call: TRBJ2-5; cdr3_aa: CASSLGVPRGGETQYF; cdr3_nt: TGTGCCAGCAGCTTAGGGGTCCCCAGGGGTGGAGAGACCCAGTACTTC
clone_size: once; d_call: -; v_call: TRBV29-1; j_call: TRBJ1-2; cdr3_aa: CSVSGPPGSYGYTF; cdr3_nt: TGCAGCGTGAGCGGGCCACCGGGGAGTTATGGCTACACCTTC
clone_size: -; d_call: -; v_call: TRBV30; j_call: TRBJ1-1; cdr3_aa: CAWSGRVGNTEAFF; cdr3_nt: TGTGCCTGGAGTGGGAGGGTAGGGAACACTGAAGCTTTCTTT
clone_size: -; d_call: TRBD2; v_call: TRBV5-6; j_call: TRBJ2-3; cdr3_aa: CASSFVSVRLAGADTQYF; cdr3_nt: TGTGCCAGCAGCTTCGTATCGGTGAGACTAGCGGGAGCAGATACGCAGTATTTT
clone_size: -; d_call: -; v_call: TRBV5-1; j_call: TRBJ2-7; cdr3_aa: CASSLTSFYEQYF; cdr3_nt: TGCGCCAGCAGCTTAACTAGTTTCTACGAGCAGTACTTC
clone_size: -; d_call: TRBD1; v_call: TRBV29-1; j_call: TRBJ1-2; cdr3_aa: CSVKQGDGYTF; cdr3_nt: TGCAGCGTGAAACAGGGGGATGGCTACACCTTC
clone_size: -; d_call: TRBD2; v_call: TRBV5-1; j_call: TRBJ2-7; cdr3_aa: CASSLAVGGYNYEQYF; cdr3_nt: TGCGCCAGCAGCTTGGCCGTGGGGGGGTACAATTACGAGCAGTACTTC
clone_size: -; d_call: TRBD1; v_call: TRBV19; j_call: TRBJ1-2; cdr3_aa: CASTRQGYGYTF; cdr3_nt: TGTGCCAGTACCAGACAGGGCTATGGCTACACCTTC
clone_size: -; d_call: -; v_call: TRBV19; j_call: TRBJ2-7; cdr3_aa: CASSIGGGPYEQYF; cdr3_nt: TGTGCCAGTAGTATCGGGGGAGGCCCCTACGAGCAGTACTTC
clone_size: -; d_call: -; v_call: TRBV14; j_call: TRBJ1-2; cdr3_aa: CASSQENLQGYGYTF; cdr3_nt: TGTGCCAGCAGCCAAGAAAACCTACAGGGTTATGGCTACACCTTC
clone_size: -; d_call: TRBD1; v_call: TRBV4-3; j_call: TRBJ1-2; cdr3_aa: CASSLDGQGGGYTF; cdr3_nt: TGCGCCAGCAGCCTCGACGGACAGGGGGGTGGCTACACCTTC
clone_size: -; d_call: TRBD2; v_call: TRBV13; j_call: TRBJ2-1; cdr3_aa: CASSLGRLAGGSYNEQFF; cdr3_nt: TGTGCCAGCAGCTTAGGGCGGCTAGCGGGAGGGTCCTACAATGAGCAGTTCTTC
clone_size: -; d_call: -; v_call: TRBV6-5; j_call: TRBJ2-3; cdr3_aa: CASSRGDTQYF; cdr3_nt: TGTGCCAGCAGTAGGGGAGATACGCAGTATTTT
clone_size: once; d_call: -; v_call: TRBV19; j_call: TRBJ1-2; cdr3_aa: CASSIGQGPSDYGYTF; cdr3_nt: TGTGCCAGTAGTATTGGCCAGGGGCCTTCGGACTATGGCTACACCTTC
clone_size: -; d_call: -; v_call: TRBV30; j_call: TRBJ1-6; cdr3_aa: CAWRGQNNSPLHF; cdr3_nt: TGTGCCTGGAGGGGGCAGAATAATTCACCCCTCCACTTT
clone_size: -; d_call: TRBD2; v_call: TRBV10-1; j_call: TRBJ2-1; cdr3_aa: CASSPSTSGGLNEQFF; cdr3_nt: TGCGCCAGCAGTCCAAGTACTAGCGGGGGACTGAATGAGCAGTTCTTC
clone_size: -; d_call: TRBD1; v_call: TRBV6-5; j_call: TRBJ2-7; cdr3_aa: CASTSDRGQPYEQYF; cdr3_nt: TGTGCCAGCACCTCTGACAGGGGGCAACCCTACGAGCAGTACTTC
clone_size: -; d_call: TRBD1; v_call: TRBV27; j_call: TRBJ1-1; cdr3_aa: CASSLSSGGVDTEAFF; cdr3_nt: TGTGCCAGCAGTTTATCTTCAGGGGGCGTTGACACTGAAGCTTTCTTT
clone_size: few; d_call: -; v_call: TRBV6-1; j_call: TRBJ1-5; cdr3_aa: CASRRDLTSNQPQHF; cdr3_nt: TGTGCCAGCAGGAGGGACTTAACAAGCAATCAGCCCCAGCATTTT
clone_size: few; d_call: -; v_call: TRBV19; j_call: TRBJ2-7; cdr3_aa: CASSPGAQREQYF; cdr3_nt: TGTGCCAGTAGTCCCGGTGCTCAAAGAGAGCAGTACTTC
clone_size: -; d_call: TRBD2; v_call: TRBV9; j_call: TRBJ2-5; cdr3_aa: CASSIGTSGYQETQYF; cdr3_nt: TGTGCCAGCAGCATCGGGACTAGCGGCTACCAAGAGACCCAGTACTTC
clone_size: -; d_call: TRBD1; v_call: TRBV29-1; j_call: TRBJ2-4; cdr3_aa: CSVGGGQGDIQYF; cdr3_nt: TGCAGCGTGGGGGGGGGACAGGGGGACATTCAGTACTTC
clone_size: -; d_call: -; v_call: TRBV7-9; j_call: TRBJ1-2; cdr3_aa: CASSPRDKDGYTF; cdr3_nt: TGTGCCAGCAGCCCCCGGGACAAGGACGGCTACACCTTC